This TCR beta chain was captured in a study of T cells in Graves' hyperthyroidism and ophthalmopathy. Study outcomes and limitations: Most clonotypes expanded in the thyroid (above 0.001) were also present in blood.

This clonotype was counted ten times or more. Its antigen is undetermined. The V end was cut by 0 bases, the J end by 0 bases, with 13 bases between. Germline loops: CDR1 SGDLS, CDR2 YYNGEE. The CDR3 extends over 17 amino acids. TCR beta CDR3 regions were amplified from RNA transcripts. HTBI primers were the set used in a first-round RT-PCR of the TCR CDR3. MiXCR was run by TCRdb on the multiplex PCR reads, yielding one entry per CDR3 protein. The table includes about 570,000 distinct CDR3 sequences, about half detected once. Clinical symptoms, serum thyroxine and TRAb, thyroid ultrasound and orbital computed tomography were used for the diagnoses.

The V and J genes are TRBV9 and TRBJ1-5, with D possibly matching TRBD1 (5 bases). The source is an adult woman with Graves' disease, either hyperthyroidism or ophthalmopathy (not recorded which). The sample consisted of peripheral blood or thyroid tissue (not recorded which). CDR3 amino acids: CASSVGSGPYSNQPQHF. CDR3 nucleotide sequence: TGTGCCAGCAGCGTAGGGTCGGGACCTTATAGCAATCAGCCCCAGCATTTT.